The 22 T cell receptor beta chains listed next were all sequenced from one sample in a study of blood T cell repertoires in COVID-19. Data came from immunoSEQ multiplex PCR; TCRdb stores just in-frame clones and leaves some out. The sample consists of fewer than 150,000 clones, 90% of them appearing once. Sequencing was done on a sample of peripheral blood. The receptors shown here come from a woman aged 60 to 75 with COVID-19, enrolled during active disease.

V usage is TRBV4-3 and J usage is TRBJ2-3, with TRBD2 matching 9 bases. This CDR3 is built from 15 residues. The ends lost 3 bases at V and 4 bases at J; junction bases unmatched: 5. The germline V gene encodes CDR1 LGHNA and CDR2 YSLEER. CDR3 region: CASSQSSGGPDTQYF. The CDR3 bases are TGCGCCAGCAGCCAGAGTAGCGGGGGCCCAGATACGCAGTATTTT.

V usage is TRBV19 and J usage is TRBJ1-4; 8 positions agree with TRBD1. Germline V CDR1 and CDR2: LNHDA, SQIVND (reference sequence). The CDR3 consists of 15 residues. The V segment lost 7 bases and the J segment 2 bases; nucleotides outside the gene matches: 6. In nucleotides, the CDR3 is TGTGCCAGTATCGACAGGGGTGGGACTAATGAAAAACTGTTTTTT. It is translated as CASIDRGGTNEKLFF.

This chain uses TRBV19 with TRBJ1-5; TRBD1 is a possible D gene (6 bases). The CDR3 totals 14 residues. Per germline, CDR1 LNHDA and CDR2 SQIVND (reference sequence). V was pared by 6 bases and J by 3 bases, with 12 bases between. CDR3 DNA: TGTGCCAGTAGGGAGACAGGATACAATCAGCCCCAGCATTTT. Translating gives CASRETGYNQPQHF.

The genes are TRBV3-1 (or the pseudogene TRBV3-2) and TRBJ1-3, with D possibly TRBD1 on 5 matching bases. Trimming cost V 0 bases and J 0 bases, with 12 bases left between them. Per the germline V gene, CDR1 is LGHDT and CDR2 is YNNKEL (reference sequence). CDR3 size: 17 residues. CDR3: CASSQDLGPISGNTIYF. The CDR3 DNA sequence: TGTGCCAGCAGCCAAGATCTGGGGCCCATCTCTGGAAACACCATATATTTT.

This clone was seen a single time. This rearrangement joins TRBV28 to TRBJ1-5; the D is unclear. CDR1 is MDHEN and CDR2 is SYDVKM in the germline V gene. V shed 7 bases and J shed 8 bases, with 15 bases lying between them. The CDR3 extends over 13 amino acids. For the CDR3, the DNA is TGTGCCAGCACCCCAAACCCCGGGGAGCCCCAGCATTTT. It is translated as CASTPNPGEPQHF.

J is TRBJ2-7 and V is TRBV11-3; TRBD2 matches 10 bases. Germline CDR1 is SGHNT and CDR2 is YENEEA. V shed 5 bases, J shed 4 bases, and the junction held 14 bases outside the gene matches. The CDR3 consists of 17 residues. CDR3 residues: CASSPGTERGGFYEQYF. The CDR3 DNA reads as TGTGCCAGCAGCCCCGGAACCGAGCGGGGGGGCTTTTACGAGCAGTACTTC.

The table lists this clone with a count of one. The J gene is TRBJ2-2, the V gene TRBV6-5; the match to TRBD2 covers 11 bases. The ends lost 6 bases at V and 8 bases at J; junction bases unmatched: 8. Germline loops: CDR1 MNHEY, CDR2 SVGAGI. The CDR3 extends over 15 amino acids. The CDR3 region has the DNA TGTGCCAGCAGCCCCCGACTAGCGGGGTCAGGGGAGCTGTTTTTT. Translating gives CASSPRLAGSGELFF.

The chain combines TRBV11-3 with TRBJ1-1; unclear D gene. The CDR3 consists of 12 residues. Trimming left V 4 bases short and J 3 bases short, with 6 bases between. Germline values: CDR1 SGHNT, CDR2 YENEEA. The chain's CDR3 is CASSYADTEAFF. As DNA, the CDR3 is TGTGCCAGCAGCTACGCGGACACTGAAGCTTTCTTT. The complete variable domain, with remaining parts taken from reference TRBV11-3 and TRBJ1-1, reads EAGVVQSPRYKIIEKKQPVAFWCNPISGHNTLYWYLQNLGQGPELLIRYENEEAVDDSQLPKDRFSAERLKGVDSTLKIQPAELGDSAVYLCASSYADTEAFFGQGTRLTVV.

The CDR3, as DNA: TGTGCCAGCAGCCAAGTAGGAGGGAACGAGCAGTACTTC. Protein sequence: CASSQVGGNEQYF. The chain carries TRBV4-2 and TRBJ2-7, with a weak D call TRBD2 (6 bases). The CDR3 totals 13 residues. Germline V lookup: CDR1 LGHNA, CDR2 YNFKEQ. V lost 1 base and J lost 5, with 9 bases in between.

The chain joins TRBV7-9 to TRBJ1-2; unclear D gene. V dropped 6 bases and J dropped 6 bases, with 23 bases sitting between them. The germline gives CDR1 SEHNR, CDR2 FQNEAQ (reference sequence). This CDR3 has 16 residues. As DNA, the CDR3 is TGTGCCAGCAGGTCGACACGGTTTCTCGGCATCGATGGCTACACCTTC. Translation gives CASRSTRFLGIDGYTF.

The chain uses TRBV5-1 and TRBJ2-3; 8 bases are shared with TRBD1. The germline gives CDR1 SGHRS, CDR2 YFSETQ. J lost 5 bases, V lost 7 bases, and 15 bases had no gene match. The CDR3 is made up of 16 amino acids. The CDR3 reads CASCHGSGQGGDTQYF. In DNA, the CDR3 is TGCGCCAGCTGCCATGGGTCTGGACAGGGCGGAGATACGCAGTATTTT.

This clone was counted between two and nine times. The V and J genes are TRBV5-4 and TRBJ2-2, with D possibly being TRBD1 (6 bases). Germline lookup yields CDR1 SGHNT and CDR2 YYREEE (reference sequence). The length of the CDR3 is 15 residues. V was cut by 0 bases and J by 2 bases, with 8 bases left in between. In nucleotides, the CDR3 is TGTGCCAGCAGCTTGGTGGGGGCTAACACCGGGGAGCTGTTTTTT. It specifies CASSLVGANTGELFF.

This chain joins TRBV4-2 and TRBJ1-3, with a possible D match to TRBD1 (5 bases). This CDR3 has 17 amino acids. Germline values: CDR1 LGHNA, CDR2 YNFKEQ. With 5 bases removed from V and 1 base from J, the gap between germline ends came to 18 bases. The CDR3 DNA is TGTGCCAGCAGCGAAAAATTCACGGGGGTTTCTGGAAACACCATATATTTT. This sequence encodes CASSEKFTGVSGNTIYF.

CDR3 sequence: CASSQEGLAGGEQYF. For the CDR3, the DNA is TGCGCCAGCAGCCAAGAGGGACTAGCGGGGGGGGAGCAGTACTTC. The V call is TRBV4-1, the J call TRBJ2-7, with TRBD2 matching over 16 bases. This CDR3 is built from 15 residues. V lost 0 bases to trimming and J lost 7 bases; unmatched junction nucleotides: 0. CDR1 MGHRA and CDR2 YSYEKL come from the germline V gene.

The chain links TRBV5-1 to TRBJ2-5; perhaps TRBD2 as D (7 bases). Germline CDR1 and CDR2: SGHRS and YFSETQ. Trimming stripped 2 bases from V and 4 bases from J, with 18 bases between. The CDR3 is 16 amino acids. In nucleotides, the CDR3 is TGCGCCAGCAGCTTCTTCGCGGGGGCCGGAGCAGAGACCCAGTACTTC. It encodes CASSFFAGAGAETQYF.

This sequence joins TRBV27 and TRBJ1-1; D is possibly TRBD1 (5 bases). Between the trimmed V and J ends, which lost 8 bases and 4 bases, there was a span of 14 bases. Germline V gene lookup returns CDR1 MNHEY and CDR2 SMNVEV (reference sequence). CDR3 length: 13 residues. The CDR3 DNA reads as TGTGCCAGCTCCGGGGGAATGAGCACTGAAGCTTTCTTT. This gives the protein CASSGGMSTEAFF.

Here the CDR3 reads CAIRGQSTTWAEQYF. The DNA for the CDR3 is TGTGCCATCAGGGGACAGAGCACCACATGGGCCGAGCAGTACTTC. This chain joins TRBV10-3 and TRBJ2-7, with 7 nucleotides matching TRBD1. The CDR3 length is 15 residues. V lost 6 bases and J lost 6; bases outside the gene matches: 14. Germline assignment: CDR1 ENHRY and CDR2 SYGVKD.

The chain is built from TRBV10-1 and TRBJ1-5; tentative D call: TRBD1 (6 bases). With 10 bases removed from V and 2 bases from J, the gap between germline ends came to 15 bases. Germline values: CDR1 WNHNN, CDR2 SYGVQD (reference sequence). The length of the CDR3 is 14 residues. The CDR3 DNA reads TGCGCCATCTTAAAGGACAGCGGCAATCAGCCCCAGCATTTT. This encodes CAILKDSGNQPQHF.

The rearrangement uses TRBV7-8 and TRBJ1-5; the D gene is possibly TRBD1 (6 bases). Germline V lookup: CDR1 SGHVS, CDR2 FQNEAQ. Trimming cost V 5 bases and J 2 bases, with 7 bases left between them. This CDR3 is built from 13 residues. Written as DNA, the CDR3 is TGTGCCAGCAGCCCAGGGGGCAATCAGCCCCAGCATTTT. Translated, it gives CASSPGGNQPQHF.

The CDR3 reads CASSVTTGRTYNSPLHF. The DNA for the CDR3 is TGCGCCAGCAGCGTCACGACAGGGAGGACTTATAATTCACCCCTCCACTTT. This chain links TRBV5-1 with TRBJ1-6, with 7 bases lining up with TRBD1. The germline V gene has CDR1 SGHRS and CDR2 YFSETQ. Trimming cost V 4 bases and J 4 bases; bases outside gene matches: 11. CDR3 length equals 17 residues.

The genes are TRBV4-1 and TRBJ1-3; TRBD1 matches 7 bases. Germline V gene data show CDR1 as MGHRA and CDR2 as YSYEKL. The CDR3 sequence is 17 residues long. V was clipped by 1 base and J by 0 bases; unmatched bases: 6. The CDR3 here is CASSQGTGPYSGNTIYF. CDR3 DNA sequence: TGCGCCAGCAGCCAAGGGACAGGACCCTACTCTGGAAACACCATATATTTT.

This clone was recorded only once. V is TRBV11-2 and J is TRBJ1-1; 10 positions agree with TRBD1. This CDR3 is built from 17 residues. Trimming at V came to 5 bases and at J to 0 bases, leaving 9 bases not matched to a gene. Per germline, CDR1 SGHAT and CDR2 FQNNGV. In DNA form, the CDR3 reads TGTGCCAGCAGCCCTAGGACAGGGGGACTCATGAACACTGAAGCTTTCTTT. Translation: CASSPRTGGLMNTEAFF.